This TCR beta chain was sequenced during a study of response to subunit inactivated influenza vaccine (dated by TCRdb to between 2017 and 2018). Study-wide context: Deep quantitative T cell receptor repertoire profiling was used in the study to track responses to a trivalent subunit inactivated influenza vaccine.

The study at large found these results: According to the authors, only a limited number of new T cells may be recruited by each seasonal influenza vaccination.

Explained via the paper, the time point label denotes: 45 to 55 days after influenza vaccine administration. Library generation was performed with RT-PCR. TCRdb shows the sequencer as Illumina HiSeq 2500. The public reads were quality trimmed at Q25 with fastp and then assembled into clones with MiXCR by TCRdb, keeping productive beta chains. One record per CDR3 amino acid sequence lists the most common genes and DNA. This sample has approximately 500,000 distinct CDR3 sequences in its table, and around 13% of those were observed once. The top ten hold about 12% of the sample. The CDR3 measures 15 amino acids from cysteine to phenylalanine. Here the CDR3 DNA is all that survives: 45 bases in frame from base 1. Deletion took 6 bases off V and 2 bases off J, with a span of 15 bases between the germline ends. CDR1 ENHRY and CDR2 SYGVKD were looked up in the germline V gene. The table lists this clonotype with a few counts. Its antigen is unknown. Per-base qualities were not stored, and no clone one base away is much larger.

The chain is assembled from TRBV10-3 and TRBJ2-3; the D region may be TRBD1 or TRBD2, each matching 5 bases equally. This TCR came from a man between 50 and 59 years old who received an inactivated influenza vaccine. Donor details come from another sample of the same person, matched by shared clones. The sample was PBMCs from blood, taken roughly 45 days after vaccination. The CDR3 loop reads CAIRLGVGTTDTQYF. At the DNA level, the sequence is TGTGCCATCAGATTGGGGGTAGGGACCACAGATACGCAGTATTTT.